The 8 T cell receptor beta chains reported below all come from one sample, sequenced in a study. MiXCR was run by TCRdb on the 5' RACE reads, yielding one entry per CDR3 protein. The sample gives tens of thousands of distinct CDR3 sequences, 29% of which show up once; around 3.5% is in the top ten. The material sequenced was memory CD4+ T cells sorted from a lymph node. Subset described: memory CD4+ T cells, CD4+CD45RO+CD25-. Receptors originate from a female donor with breast cancer.

A note on this clonotype: The junction and the germline gene differ at one end; a read error may be behind it. The chain carries TRBV5-1 and TRBJ1-1, with 7 bases aligning to TRBD1. The CDR3 has 14 amino acids. Per germline, CDR1 SGHRS and CDR2 YFSETQ. The chain's CDR3 is CTSSLAFRGAEAFF. CDR3 bases: TGCACCAGCAGCTTGGCTTTCAGGGGGGCGGAAGCTTTCTTT.

In this sample, this clonotype turned up a few times. The V and J genes are TRBV2 and TRBJ1-6; D ambiguous. The germline CDR1 and CDR2 sequences are SNHLY and FYNNEI. Trimming cost V 7 bases and J 6 bases, with 16 bases left between them. The CDR3 has 15 residues. The CDR3 spells CASKEIPLGNSPLHF. Here the CDR3 DNA reads TGTGCCAGCAAGGAGATTCCCCTGGGTAATTCACCCCTCCACTTT.

This chain links TRBV5-1 with TRBJ1-1; D remains unclear. The CDR3 spans 14 residues. Germline V gene lookup returns CDR1 SGHRS and CDR2 YFSETQ. The V end was cut by 2 bases, the J end by 3 bases, with 11 bases between. The CDR3 DNA is TGCGCCAGCAGCTTTTTACAGCAGGACACTGAAGCTTTCTTT. This codes for CASSFLQQDTEAFF. Supplemented by reference TRBV5-1 and TRBJ1-1, the full variable domain reads KAGVTQTPRYLIKTRGQQVTLSCSPISGHRSVSWYQQTPGQGLQFLFEYFSETQRNKGNFPGRFSGRQFSNSRSEMNVSTLELGDSALYLCASSFLQQDTEAFFGQGTRLTVV.

The table lists this clonotype with many counts. The chain uses TRBV5-1 and TRBJ2-2; 9 positions match TRBD1. CDR1 is SGHRS and CDR2 is YFSETQ in the germline V gene. This CDR3 comprises 14 residues. V lost 7 bases to trimming and J lost 6 bases; unmatched junction nucleotides: 7. CDR3 sequence: CASGRDRVSGELFF. CDR3 in DNA: TGCGCCAGCGGACGGGACAGGGTTTCCGGGGAGCTGTTTTTT.

This chain connects TRBV5-5 to TRBJ2-3, with 7 bases identical to TRBD1. V was clipped by 3 bases and J by 1 base; unmatched bases: 14. In germline, CDR1 is SGHKS, CDR2 YYEKEE (reference sequence). This CDR3 region has 18 residues. CDR3: CASSWKATRDSRTDTQYF. The CDR3 DNA is TGTGCCAGCAGCTGGAAGGCCACCCGGGACAGTCGCACAGATACGCAGTATTTT.

This clonotype was counted ten times or more. This chain joins TRBV20-1 and TRBJ2-1; D remains ambiguous. Germline V gene data show CDR1 as DFQATT and CDR2 as SNEGSKA (reference sequence). Trimming took 6 bases from V and 6 from J, leaving 21 bases between them. The CDR3 runs 15 residues. The CDR3, as DNA: TGCAGTGCCAGTACCCCTACGACACTCCTCAATGAGCAGTTCTTC. It codes for CSASTPTTLLNEQFF.

The rearrangement joins TRBV13 to TRBJ2-3; 8 bases line up with TRBD1. This CDR3 contains 16 residues. Germline V gene data show CDR1 as PRHDT and CDR2 as FYEKMQ (reference sequence). J gave up 0 bases and V 5 bases, and 7 bases lay outside the gene matches. In DNA, the CDR3 is TGTGCCAGCAGCATAGTAACAGGGGGGAGCACAGATACGCAGTATTTT. Amino acid sequence: CASSIVTGGSTDTQYF.

This clonotype occurred many times. The genes are TRBV7-9 and TRBJ2-1; weak D call: TRBD1 (6 bases). This CDR3 spans 13 amino acids. V was trimmed by 2 bases and J by 5 bases, leaving 7 bases between them. Germline V gene sequence: CDR1 SEHNR, CDR2 FQNEAQ (reference sequence). CDR3 in DNA: TGTGCCAGCAGCTTACAGGGGAACAATGAGCAGTTCTTC. Protein product: CASSLQGNNEQFF.